The following is a TCR beta chain sequence with its context. The target antigen is unknown. The data are from a study of type 1 regulatory T cells. Study context: T-allo10 is an in vitro-generated, Tr1-enriched CD4 T cell product specific for alloantigen.

MiXCR was run by TCRdb on the reads, yielding one entry per CDR3 protein. Among about 62,000 distinct CDR3 sequences, approximately 67% were seen once, and the ten largest hold less than 2%. Trimming cost V 6 bases and J 5 bases, with 11 bases left between them. CDR3 length equals 12 residues. In germline, CDR1 is SEHNR, CDR2 FQNEAQ (reference sequence). Sequencing used cultured non-Tr1 T cells, either the whole culture or a sorted T cell fraction (not recorded which). The chain links TRBV7-9 to TRBJ2-7; D unclear. The source of this sequence is a human donor in good health. The CDR3 spells CASSRPLHEQYF. The DNA for the CDR3 is TGTGCCAGCAGTCGCCCGCTCCACGAGCAGTACTTC.